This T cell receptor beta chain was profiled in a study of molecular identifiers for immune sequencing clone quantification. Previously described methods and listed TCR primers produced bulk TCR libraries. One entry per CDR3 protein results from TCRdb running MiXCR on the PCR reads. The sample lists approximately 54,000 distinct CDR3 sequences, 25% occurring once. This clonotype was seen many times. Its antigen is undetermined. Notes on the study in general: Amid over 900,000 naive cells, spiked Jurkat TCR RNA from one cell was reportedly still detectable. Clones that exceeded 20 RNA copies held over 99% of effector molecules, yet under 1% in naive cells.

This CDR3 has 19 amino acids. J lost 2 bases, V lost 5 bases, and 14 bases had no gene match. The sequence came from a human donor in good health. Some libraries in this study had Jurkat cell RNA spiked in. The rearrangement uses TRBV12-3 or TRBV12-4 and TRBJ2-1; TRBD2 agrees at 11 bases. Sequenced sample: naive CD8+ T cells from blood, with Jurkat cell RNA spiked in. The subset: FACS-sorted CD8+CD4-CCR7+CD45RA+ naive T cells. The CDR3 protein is CASSAGTSGTPLAYNEQFF. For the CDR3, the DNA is TGTGCCAGCAGTGCCGGGACTAGCGGAACGCCGTTGGCCTACAATGAGCAGTTCTTC.